A selection of T cell receptor beta chains follows, all from one sample in a study of Ad26.COV2.S vaccination and SARS-CoV-2 variants. This table comes from immunoSEQ multiplex PCR, and its TCRdb copy is limited to in-frame clones, with some not included. The table records about 350,000 clones, roughly nine tenths of them present only once. The sequencing used peripheral blood, collected after recovery from COVID-19. All receptors derive from a human donor who had recovered from COVID-19. Each CDR3 is given without its conserved first and last residue.

j_call	v_call	cdr3_aa
TRBJ1-2	TRBV5-1	ASSLGDRDNGYT
TRBJ1-2	TRBV19	ASTPGRTFSYGYT
TRBJ1-1	TRBV12-3/TRBV12-4	ASSPLTEAF
TRBJ2-1	TRBV5-1	ASSSSSTEQF
TRBJ2-7	TRBV6-4	ASSVGPAQGFSYEQY
TRBJ2-3	TRBV3-1/TRBV3-2	ASSPRGIGDTQY
TRBJ1-1	TRBV4-3	ASSQVSATEAF
TRBJ1-6	TRBV19	ASSPDRFYSPLH
TRBJ2-7	TRBV10-2	ATSTSGAYEQY
TRBJ1-5	TRBV18	ASSPLGTNQPQH
TRBJ1-2	TRBV7-2	ASSSNRQGLGGYT
TRBJ2-7	TRBV12-3/TRBV12-4	ASSSGQRYEQY
TRBJ2-1	TRBV3-1/TRBV3-2	ASSHYGQGPGNEQF
TRBJ1-3	TRBV6-6	ASSQGTGNTIY
TRBJ2-7	TRBV27	ASSLRRTGHYEQY
TRBJ2-1	TRBV11-2	ASSLEGRANYNEQF